A selection of T cell receptor beta chains follows, all from one sample in a study of blood T cell repertoires in COVID-19. The repertoire was sequenced with immunoSEQ multiplex PCR; TCRdb's copy has only in-frame clones and lacks some. This sample has 95,000 to 120,000 clones, with 85% found just once. The sequenced material came from peripheral blood. The receptors derive from a woman aged 60-75 years with COVID-19, enrolled during active disease. Each CDR3 is given with its conserved first and last residue. D genes are given only for firm matches. Size is omitted from some rows. Given values are once, few, many or a class for expanded clones.

v_call	j_call	clone_size	d_call	cdr3_nt	cdr3_aa
TRBV5-5	TRBJ1-4	.	TRBD1	TGTGCCAGCAGCGCCCAGGGGGCTGGGGGTGAAAAACTGTTTTTT	CASSAQGAGGEKLFF
TRBV24-1	TRBJ1-5	.	.	TGTGCCACCAGTGATGGCTCCAGGGGCCGCAATCAGCCCCAGCATTTT	CATSDGSRGRNQPQHF
TRBV12-5	TRBJ2-7	few	TRBD1	TGTGCTAGTGGTTTGGGGACAGGGGCCTACGAGCAGTACTTC	CASGLGTGAYEQYF
TRBV5-5	TRBJ2-7	.	.	TGTGCCAGCACCGTAAGGACAGTCCCGGACGAGCAGTACTTC	CASTVRTVPDEQYF
TRBV3-1/TRBV3-2	TRBJ2-7	.	.	TGTGCCAGCAGCCAAGATCCCCCCAGGGTCTACGAGCAGTACTTC	CASSQDPPRVYEQYF
TRBV5-4	TRBJ1-1	.	.	TGTGCCAGCACCCGAGGGACTGAAGCTTTCTTT	CASTRGTEAFF
TRBV11-2	TRBJ1-1	.	.	TGTGCCAGCAGCGCCAGGCTGGACACTGAAGCTTTCTTT	CASSARLDTEAFF
TRBV7-8	TRBJ1-2	.	.	TGTGCCAGCAGCTCGGAGGGTGCCTATGGCTACACCTTC	CASSSEGAYGYTF
TRBV4-2	TRBJ1-1	few	.	TGTGCCAGCAGCCATGCCACTGAGAACACTGAAGCTTTCTTT	CASSHATENTEAFF
TRBV7-6	TRBJ1-1	.	.	TGTGCCAGCAGCCGGGGGGGCACTGAAGCTTTCTTT	CASSRGGTEAFF
TRBV29-1	TRBJ2-5	.	.	TGCAGCGCCGGCCGGCTAGCGGAGACCCAGTACTTC	CSAGRLAETQYF
TRBV11-3	TRBJ2-7	.	TRBD1	TGTGCCAGCAGCTTAGCGCAATATACCGGGACAGGGAGAACCTACGAGCAGTACTTC	CASSLAQYTGTGRTYEQYF
TRBV12-5	TRBJ2-7	few	.	TGTGCTAGTGGGCCCGATTCGGCGGGTGCTCGCTACGAGCAGTACTTC	CASGPDSAGARYEQYF
TRBV5-1	TRBJ2-5	.	.	TGCGCCAGCAGCTTGGCCGTCCAGGGAGGTGGGCAAGAGACCCAGTACTTC	CASSLAVQGGGQETQYF
TRBV6-5	TRBJ1-5	.	TRBD1	TGTGCCAGCAGTAAGACAGGGTCGAGCAATCAGCCCCAGCATTTT	CASSKTGSSNQPQHF
TRBV2	TRBJ1-4	.	TRBD1	TGTGCCAGCAGTGATCGGCAGGGGGATGAAAAACTGTTTTTT	CASSDRQGDEKLFF
TRBV7-2	TRBJ1-2	.	.	TGTGCCAGCGGGAAAGGGACTCATTTATATGGCTACACCTTC	CASGKGTHLYGYTF
TRBV20-1	TRBJ1-4	.	.	TGCAGTGCTAGTCCCCCCGGAGGAGGGGTAAATGAAAAACTGTTTTTT	CSASPPGGGVNEKLFF
TRBV29-1	TRBJ2-1	.	.	TGCAGCGCCTCAGCGGCAGGGGTGATGGGCAATGAGCAGTTCTTC	CSASAAGVMGNEQFF
TRBV13	TRBJ2-4	.	.	TGTGCCAGCAGCTACTCAAAACCCGTAGCCAAAAACATTCAGTACTTC	CASSYSKPVAKNIQYF
TRBV10-1	TRBJ1-1	few	TRBD1	TGCGCCAGCATAAGACAGGGGGAAGCTTTCTTT	CASIRQGEAFF
TRBV19	TRBJ2-5	.	.	TGTGCCAGTAGCAATCAGGGGGGAGGAGAGACCCAGTACTTC	CASSNQGGGETQYF
TRBV5-1	TRBJ1-1	.	TRBD1	TGCGCCAGCAGCCTGGACAGGGGGCAGGGTGAAGCTTTCTTT	CASSLDRGQGEAFF
TRBV15	TRBJ1-1	.	.	TGTGCCACCAGCCAAGATCTAGGGAGCACTGAAGCTTTCTTT	CATSQDLGSTEAFF
TRBV5-5	TRBJ2-3	.	TRBD2	TGTGCCAGCAGCTTGAGGCTTTCGGGAGGGACCACAGATACGCAGTATTTT	CASSLRLSGGTTDTQYF
TRBV6-5	TRBJ1-2	.	.	TGTGCCAGCACCCGGTCCCCGGGGAGCTATGGCTACACCTTC	CASTRSPGSYGYTF
TRBV7-3	TRBJ1-1	.	TRBD1	TGTGCCAGCAGCAAGACAGGGTTGGGCACTGAAGCTTTCTTT	CASSKTGLGTEAFF
TRBV7-3	TRBJ1-1	.	.	TGTGCCAGCAGCTTAACCGGGCAGCGGGAGACAGCTTTCTTT	CASSLTGQRETAFF
TRBV27	TRBJ2-7	.	TRBD1	TGTGCCAGCAGTTTTGGCCGGGACAGGGGAATTCGGTACTTC	CASSFGRDRGIRYF
TRBV21-1	TRBJ1-2	.	.	TGTGCCAGCAGCAAAGGCCGAAAGGAGTATGGCTACACCTTC	CASSKGRKEYGYTF
TRBV10-3	TRBJ2-7	.	.	TGTGCCATCAGTGACTCACGGGACGGGAGTGAGCAGTACTTC	CAISDSRDGSEQYF
TRBV2	TRBJ1-5	.	.	TGTGCCAGCAATGTCCTGAACGGAGTCAATCAGCCCCAGCATTTT	CASNVLNGVNQPQHF
TRBV7-3	TRBJ1-1	.	TRBD1	TGTGCCAGCAGCCCGGGACAGGGAAGCACTGAAGCTTTCTTT	CASSPGQGSTEAFF
TRBV12-3/TRBV12-4	TRBJ1-6	once	.	TGTGCCAGCAGTTTTTCCGGTTCACCCCTCCACTTT	CASSFSGSPLHF
TRBV21-1	TRBJ2-3	.	.	TGTGCCAGCAGCTCCAGACCCAAAATAACTAGCGGGGGGCCTTACTCTCGCACAGATACGCAGTATTTT	CASSSRPKITSGGPYSRTDTQYF
TRBV4-1	TRBJ1-5	.	.	TGCGCCAGCAGCCAAAACCCAAGTGGGAGCTCTAATCAGCCCCAGCATTTT	CASSQNPSGSSNQPQHF
TRBV6-1	TRBJ2-7	.	.	TGTGCCAGCAGTGAATTAGGGGTCTACGAGCAGTACTTC	CASSELGVYEQYF
TRBV15	TRBJ1-6	.	.	TGTGCCACCAGCAGAGAATTGGGGGGGAATTCACCCCTCCACTTT	CATSRELGGNSPLHF
TRBV5-4	TRBJ2-1	once	.	TGTGCCATCCCTGGCCCCGCGGGGTTATACAATGAGCAGTTCTTC	CAIPGPAGLYNEQFF
TRBV19	TRBJ1-5	.	TRBD1	TGTGCCAGTAGGAACCGGGACAGGGATCAGCCCCAGCATTTT	CASRNRDRDQPQHF
TRBV2	TRBJ2-1	.	TRBD2	TGTGCCAGCAGTGAAGGCGCGGGGGGTTACAATGAGCAGTTCTTC	CASSEGAGGYNEQFF
TRBV5-1	TRBJ1-6	.	.	TGCGCCAGCAGATCCGAACAGGGAGTCAGTTCACCCCTCCACTTT	CASRSEQGVSSPLHF
TRBV28	TRBJ1-2	.	.	TGTGCCAGCAGTTTCAGGGGTGAGAACTATGGCTACACCTTC	CASSFRGENYGYTF
TRBV15	TRBJ1-1	few	.	TGTGCCACCAGCGCTTCGGGGGTATGGACTGAAGCTTTCTTT	CATSASGVWTEAFF
TRBV11-2	TRBJ1-5	.	.	TGTGCCAGCAGCTTACAGGGAACAGATCAGCCCCAGCATTTT	CASSLQGTDQPQHF
TRBV27	TRBJ1-2	.	.	TGTGCCAGCAGTTTCCAGGGAGGCCATGGCTACACCTTC	CASSFQGGHGYTF
TRBV6-2/TRBV6-3	TRBJ1-1	.	.	TGTGCCAGCAGTTACCTTCTAGGAGGGACTGAAGCTTTCTTT	CASSYLLGGTEAFF